These 2 T cell receptor beta chains were all obtained from the same sample, sequenced in a study of T-cell reconstitution after alpha-beta-depleted transplantation in children. TCRbeta library construction was performed incorporating unique molecular identifiers. TCRdb processed the PCR reads anew with MiXCR; each CDR3 protein has one entry. The data show about 980,000 distinct CDR3 sequences, about 26% seen once. Material: PBMCs, mostly from graft donor cells, obtained 360 days after TCRalphabeta/CD19-depleted stem cell transplant. The receptors come from a boy in the first two years of life who had a stem cell transplant for SCID, so the T cells may come from the graft donor.

A few counts support this clonotype. The gene calls are TRBV3-1 and TRBJ2-3; TRBD2 aligns across 8 bases. Germline lookup yields CDR1 LGHDT and CDR2 YNNKEL (reference sequence). V trimming: 4 bases; J trimming: 1 base; junction bases outside the gene matches: 7. The CDR3 runs 16 residues. The CDR3 reads CASSPTMRGGTDTQYF. The CDR3 DNA reads TGTGCCAGCAGCCCTACGATGCGGGGGGGCACAGATACGCAGTATTTT.

This chain links TRBV5-6 with TRBJ1-4; D gene unclear. The CDR3 consists of 12 residues. V lost 2 bases to trimming and J lost 10 bases, with 9 bases between them. The germline V gene has CDR1 SGHDT and CDR2 YYEEEE. The DNA for the CDR3 is TGTGCCAGCAGCTTTGGTCCTTTAAAACTGTTTTTT. Protein: CASSFGPLKLFF.